The sequence of this T cell receptor beta chain was determined in a study of T-cell memory formation after mild COVID-19. This clonotype has more than one count but fewer than ten. Its antigen is unknown. Amplification by 5'RACE using constant-segment primers produced TCR alpha and TCR beta cDNA libraries that carried sample barcodes and UMIs. TCRdb reprocessed the 5' RACE reads with MiXCR, giving one entry per CDR3 protein. In the table there are 350,000 to 500,000 distinct CDR3 sequences, 20% to 30% of which are singletons. Study-level results: Shrinking CD4+ clones resided mostly in CM and EM, and CD8+ ones in EMRA. Clones that contracted from day 15 to 85 were balanced CD4/CD8, while later expanders leaned CD4+. The study detected some responding clones in pre-infection memory, suggesting cross-reactive memory joined.

The CDR3 runs to 13 residues. Deletions cut 3 bases from V and 0 bases from J, with 6 bases between. Germline CDR1 and CDR2: SGHRS and YFSETQ. This clonotype was sampled from an adult woman who had mild COVID-19 (a few samples of this study predate the infection). Cell type and time point are not known. Sequences were obtained from PBMCs or a T cell subset sorted from them (not recorded which). J is TRBJ1-1 and V is TRBV5-1; D is unresolved. CDR3 loop: CASSSWLNTEAFF. The CDR3 DNA reads TGCGCCAGCAGCTCCTGGTTGAACACTGAAGCTTTCTTT.